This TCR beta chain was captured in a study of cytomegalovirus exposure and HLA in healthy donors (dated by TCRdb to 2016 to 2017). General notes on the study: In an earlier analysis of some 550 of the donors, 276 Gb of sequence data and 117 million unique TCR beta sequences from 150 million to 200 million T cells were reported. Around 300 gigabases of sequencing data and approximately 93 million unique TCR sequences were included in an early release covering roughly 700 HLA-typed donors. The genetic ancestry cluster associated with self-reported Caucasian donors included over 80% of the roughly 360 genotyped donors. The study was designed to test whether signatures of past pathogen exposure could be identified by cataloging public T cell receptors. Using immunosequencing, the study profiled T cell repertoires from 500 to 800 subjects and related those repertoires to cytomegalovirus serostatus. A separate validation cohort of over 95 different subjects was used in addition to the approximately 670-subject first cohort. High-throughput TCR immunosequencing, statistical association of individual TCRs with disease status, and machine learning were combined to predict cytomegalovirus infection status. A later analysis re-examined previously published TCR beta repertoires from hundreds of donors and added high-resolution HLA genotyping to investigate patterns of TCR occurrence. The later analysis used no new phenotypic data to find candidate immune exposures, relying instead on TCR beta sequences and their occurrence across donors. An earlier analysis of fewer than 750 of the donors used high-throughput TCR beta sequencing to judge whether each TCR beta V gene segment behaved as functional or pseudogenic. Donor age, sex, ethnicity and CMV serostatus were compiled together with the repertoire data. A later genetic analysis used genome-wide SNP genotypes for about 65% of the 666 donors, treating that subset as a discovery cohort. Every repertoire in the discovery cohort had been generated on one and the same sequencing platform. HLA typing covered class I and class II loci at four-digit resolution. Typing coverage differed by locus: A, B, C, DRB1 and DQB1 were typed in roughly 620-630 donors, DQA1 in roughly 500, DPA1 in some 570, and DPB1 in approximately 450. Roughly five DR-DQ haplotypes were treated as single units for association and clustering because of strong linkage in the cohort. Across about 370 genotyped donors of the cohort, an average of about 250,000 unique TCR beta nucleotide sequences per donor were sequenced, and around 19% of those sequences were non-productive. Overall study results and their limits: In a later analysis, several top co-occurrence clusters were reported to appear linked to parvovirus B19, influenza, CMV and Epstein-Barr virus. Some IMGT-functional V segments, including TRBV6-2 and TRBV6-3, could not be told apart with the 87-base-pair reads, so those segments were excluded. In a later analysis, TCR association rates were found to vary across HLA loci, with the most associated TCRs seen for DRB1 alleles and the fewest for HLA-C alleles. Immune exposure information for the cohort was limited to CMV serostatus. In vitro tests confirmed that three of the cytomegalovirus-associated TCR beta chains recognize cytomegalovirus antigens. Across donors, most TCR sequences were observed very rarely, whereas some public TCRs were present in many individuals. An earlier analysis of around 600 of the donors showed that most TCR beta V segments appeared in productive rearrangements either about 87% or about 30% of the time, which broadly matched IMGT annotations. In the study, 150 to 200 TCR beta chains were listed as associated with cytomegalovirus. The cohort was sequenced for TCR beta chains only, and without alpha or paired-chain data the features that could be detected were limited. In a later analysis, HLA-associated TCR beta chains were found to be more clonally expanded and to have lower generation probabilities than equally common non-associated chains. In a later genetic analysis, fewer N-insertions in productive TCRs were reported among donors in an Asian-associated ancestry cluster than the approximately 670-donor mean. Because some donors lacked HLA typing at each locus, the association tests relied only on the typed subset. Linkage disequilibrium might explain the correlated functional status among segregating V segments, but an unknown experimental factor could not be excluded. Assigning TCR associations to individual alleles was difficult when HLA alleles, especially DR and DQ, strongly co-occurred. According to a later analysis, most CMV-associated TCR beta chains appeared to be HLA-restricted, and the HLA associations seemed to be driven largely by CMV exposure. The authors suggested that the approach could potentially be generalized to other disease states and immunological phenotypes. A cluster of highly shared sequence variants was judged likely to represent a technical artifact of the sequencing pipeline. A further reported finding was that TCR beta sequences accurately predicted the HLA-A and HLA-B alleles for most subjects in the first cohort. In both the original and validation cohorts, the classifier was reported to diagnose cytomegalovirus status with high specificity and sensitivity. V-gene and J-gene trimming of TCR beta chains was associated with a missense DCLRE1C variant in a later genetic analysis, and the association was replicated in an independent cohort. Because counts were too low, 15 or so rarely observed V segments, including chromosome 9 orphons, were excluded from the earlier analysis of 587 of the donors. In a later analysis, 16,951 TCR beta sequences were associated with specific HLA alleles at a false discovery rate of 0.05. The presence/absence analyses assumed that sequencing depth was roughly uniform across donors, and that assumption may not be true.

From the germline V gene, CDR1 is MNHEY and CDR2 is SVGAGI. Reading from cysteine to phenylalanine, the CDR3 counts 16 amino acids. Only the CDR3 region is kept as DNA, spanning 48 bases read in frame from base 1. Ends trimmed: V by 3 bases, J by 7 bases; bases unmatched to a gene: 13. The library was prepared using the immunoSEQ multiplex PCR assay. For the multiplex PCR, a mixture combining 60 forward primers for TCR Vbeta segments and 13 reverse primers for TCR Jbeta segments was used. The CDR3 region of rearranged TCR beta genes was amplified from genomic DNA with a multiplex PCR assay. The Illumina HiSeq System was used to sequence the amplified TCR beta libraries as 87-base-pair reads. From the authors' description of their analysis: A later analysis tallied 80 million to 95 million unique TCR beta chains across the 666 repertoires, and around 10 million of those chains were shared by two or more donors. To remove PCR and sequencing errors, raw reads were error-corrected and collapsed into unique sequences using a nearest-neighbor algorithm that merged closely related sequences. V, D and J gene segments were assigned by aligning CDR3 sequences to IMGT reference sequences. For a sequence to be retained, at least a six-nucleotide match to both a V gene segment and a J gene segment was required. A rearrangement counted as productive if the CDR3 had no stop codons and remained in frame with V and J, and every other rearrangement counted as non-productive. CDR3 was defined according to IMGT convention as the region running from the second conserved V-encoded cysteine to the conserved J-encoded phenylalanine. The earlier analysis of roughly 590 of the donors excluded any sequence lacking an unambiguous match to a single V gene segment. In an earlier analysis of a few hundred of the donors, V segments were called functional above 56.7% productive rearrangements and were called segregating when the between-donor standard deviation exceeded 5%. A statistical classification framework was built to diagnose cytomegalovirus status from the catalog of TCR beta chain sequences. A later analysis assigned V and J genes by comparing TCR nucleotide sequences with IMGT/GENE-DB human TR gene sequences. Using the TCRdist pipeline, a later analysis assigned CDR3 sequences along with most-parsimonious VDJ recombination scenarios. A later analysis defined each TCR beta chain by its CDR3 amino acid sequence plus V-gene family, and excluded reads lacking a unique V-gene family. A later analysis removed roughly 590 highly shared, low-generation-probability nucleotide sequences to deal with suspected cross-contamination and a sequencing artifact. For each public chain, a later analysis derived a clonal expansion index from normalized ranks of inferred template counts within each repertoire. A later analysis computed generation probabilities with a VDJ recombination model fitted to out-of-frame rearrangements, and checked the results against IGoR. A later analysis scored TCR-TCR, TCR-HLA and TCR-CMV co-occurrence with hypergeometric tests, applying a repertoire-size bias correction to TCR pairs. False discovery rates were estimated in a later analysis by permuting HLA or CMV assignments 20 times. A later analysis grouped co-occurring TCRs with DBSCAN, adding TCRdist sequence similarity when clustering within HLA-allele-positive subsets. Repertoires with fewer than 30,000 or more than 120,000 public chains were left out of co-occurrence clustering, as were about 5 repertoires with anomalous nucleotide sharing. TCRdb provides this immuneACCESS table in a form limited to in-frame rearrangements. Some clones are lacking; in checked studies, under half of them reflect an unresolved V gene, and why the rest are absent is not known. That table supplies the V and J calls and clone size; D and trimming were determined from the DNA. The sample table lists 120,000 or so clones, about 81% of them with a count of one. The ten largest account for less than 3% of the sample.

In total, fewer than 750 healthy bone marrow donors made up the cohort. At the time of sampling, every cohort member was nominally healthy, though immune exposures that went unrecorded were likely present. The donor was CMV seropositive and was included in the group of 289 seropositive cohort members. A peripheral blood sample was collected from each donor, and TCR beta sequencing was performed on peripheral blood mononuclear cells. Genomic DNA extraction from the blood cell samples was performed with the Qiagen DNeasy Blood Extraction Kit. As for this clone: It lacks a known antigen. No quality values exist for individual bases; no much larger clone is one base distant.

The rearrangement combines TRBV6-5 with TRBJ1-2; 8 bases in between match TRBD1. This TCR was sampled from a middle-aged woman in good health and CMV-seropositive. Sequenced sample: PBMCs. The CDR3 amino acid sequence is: CASSYFPGGSEVGYTF. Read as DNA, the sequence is TGTGCCAGCAGTTATTTTCCAGGGGGCTCAGAGGTTGGCTACACCTTC.